This T cell receptor beta chain was identified in a study of blood T cell repertoires in COVID-19 (dated by TCRdb to 2020 to 2021). Regarding the complete study: Collaborator samples came from the United States, Italy and Spain and covered acute and convalescent phases of COVID-19. The material from the prospective study consisted of cDNA or gDNA derived from T cells, B-cell-depleted T cells, or PBMCs. The dataset comprised deeply sampled blood TCRbeta repertoires from subjects exposed to, actively infected with, or recovered from COVID-19. A freely available public database, intended as a resource for researchers studying the immune response to SARS-CoV-2, is where the repertoires were released. The samples were drawn from two sources: the first 160 participants of the ongoing ImmuneRACE study, and over 950 subjects contributed by 6 global collaborators. Sample metadata almost always included a de-identified subject ID, COVID-19 status, age in years and sex. Where HLA class I and class II types were available, the types were taken from metadata supplied by the sample provider, not from assay-based typing. Study-wide findings and limitations: The quantity of clinical and demographic metadata differed by source and by participant and was supplied without curation.

Remarks on this clone: Its antigen has not been determined. Per-base quality was not reported, and no clone a single base away is much larger than it.

The immunoSEQ Assay, a bias-controlled multiplex PCR, was used to amplify TCRbeta CDR3 regions from genomic DNA. In the paper's pipeline: The number of nucleated cells in each sample was estimated from the amplification of reference gene primers within the assay. To quantify the absolute abundance of each unique TCRbeta CDR3 rearrangement, sequence reads were collapsed and filtered. For each sample, productive Simpson clonality was calculated as the square root of Simpson's diversity index over productive rearrangements. The table was pulled from immuneACCESS by TCRdb, which kept in-frame rearrangements only. Such tables lose some clones; where checked, under half of the loss comes from unresolved V genes, and the rest has no known cause. For V, J and clone size, that table is used; D and trimming come from the DNA. This sample holds under 350,000 clones; 85% to 90% were observed only once. The ten largest account for roughly 1.8% of the sample.

Reading from cysteine to phenylalanine, the CDR3 counts 17 amino acids. The read is trimmed to its CDR3 DNA, 51 bases read in frame from base 1. CDR1 SNHLY and CDR2 FYNNEI were looked up in the germline V gene. V is pruned by 6 bases and J by 1 base, leaving 4 bases of the junction without a gene match. Enrolling through a virtual design, the prospective study's participants ranged in age from roughly 18 to 95 years and lived across about two dozen United States geographic areas. In the prospective study, participants were assigned to cohorts based on the clinical history participants reported in a screening survey and a study questionnaire. For ImmuneRACE Cohort 3, a participant was defined as recovered based on two consecutive negative NP/OP PCR tests, clearance by a healthcare professional, or resolution of symptoms. Mobile phlebotomists in the prospective study collected whole blood, serum and a nasopharyngeal or oropharyngeal swab from every participant. Participants in the prospective study had the option to provide additional blood draws and questionnaires over a 2-month period. Prospective study blood samples were shipped either frozen or at room temperature before DNA extraction.

The sequence was obtained from a woman aged 55 to 70 who had recovered from COVID-19. In this chain, TRBV2 is recombined with TRBJ2-3, and 16 junction bases match TRBD2. Specimen: PBMCs or T cells enriched from blood (not recorded which). The nucleotides are TGTGCCAGCAGAATGGGACTAGCGGGGGGGGGCACAGATACGCAGTATTTT. Its protein reads: CASRMGLAGGGTDTQYF.